Presented here are 8 T cell receptor beta chains from one specimen sequenced in a study of blood T cell repertoires in COVID-19. Generated by immunoSEQ multiplex PCR, the TCRdb table keeps only in-frame clones and is missing some. The profile covers roughly 270,000 clones, with roughly 85% appearing a single time and 2.5% taken by the ten largest. The specimen sequenced was PBMCs or T cells enriched from blood (not recorded which). The receptors shown here come from a woman aged 45-59 years who had recovered from COVID-19.

The chain couples TRBV24-1 to TRBJ2-3, with 8 positions matching TRBD1. V shed 3 bases, J shed 2 bases, and the junction held 3 bases outside the gene matches. The CDR3 is 15 amino acids. CDR1 and CDR2 (germline): KGHDR, SFDVKD. The DNA of the CDR3 is TGTGCCACCAGTGATCTGACAGGGGACACAGATACGCAGTATTTT. Its protein product is CATSDLTGDTDTQYF.

The V and J genes are TRBV5-5 and TRBJ2-1; D uncertain. V lost 4 bases and J 8 bases, leaving 10 bases between the germline ends. The CDR3 consists of 12 residues. CDR1 is SGHKS and CDR2 is YYEKEE in the germline V gene (reference sequence). CDR3 protein: CASSPLTDEQFF. The CDR3 nucleotides read TGTGCCAGCAGCCCTCTGACTGATGAGCAGTTCTTC.

This chain connects TRBV21-1 to TRBJ1-3; the table's TRBD1 call for D was not verified on the DNA. TRBV21-1 is listed as a pseudogene. CDR3 size: 15 residues. The CDR3 DNA reads TGTGCCATCTCGGACAGGGCGAGCTCTGGAAACACCATATATTTT. Encoded protein: CAISDRASSGNTIYF.

The chain links TRBV5-4 to TRBJ2-3; TRBD1 matches 7 bases. The CDR3 has 13 residues. Trimming cost V 7 bases and J 5 bases; bases outside gene matches: 7. CDR1 and CDR2 from the germline V gene are SGHNT and YYREEE (reference sequence). The CDR3 bases are TGTGCCAGCGGCTACAGGGGAGAAGATACGCAGTATTTT. Translation gives CASGYRGEDTQYF.

The rearrangement uses TRBV5-6 and TRBJ2-7, with D possibly matching TRBD2 (5 bases). The CDR3 is 13 amino acids. Germline V gene sequence: CDR1 SGHDT, CDR2 YYEEEE. The ends were cut back, 3 bases at V and 2 bases at J, with 9 bases in the middle. CDR3 loop: CASSYPGTYEQYF. CDR3 coding DNA: TGTGCCAGCAGCTACCCGGGAACCTACGAGCAGTACTTC.

The rearrangement joins TRBV6-2 or TRBV6-3 to TRBJ2-7; D is perhaps TRBD1 (5 bases). V lost 0 bases and J lost 4, with 22 bases in between. The V gene's germline CDR1 is MNHEY and CDR2 SVGEGT. The CDR3 has 18 residues. CDR3 region: CASSYSHRTSGDTYEQYF. In DNA, the CDR3 is TGTGCCAGCAGTTACTCCCACCGGACATCGGGCGATACTTACGAGCAGTACTTC.

The V gene is TRBV18, the J gene TRBJ1-5; D is ambiguous. The CDR3 is 14 amino acids. From germline, CDR1 is KGHSH and CDR2 LQKENI. Trimming shortened V by 1 base and J by 6 bases, and 10 bases separated the two germline ends. The CDR3 here is CASSPLLSAQPQHF. The CDR3 coding sequence is TGTGCCAGCTCACCACTCCTGAGCGCTCAGCCCCAGCATTTT.

In this sample, this clone turned up once. This rearrangement joins TRBV7-8 to TRBJ2-1; TRBD2 matches 13 bases. The CDR3 is 19 amino acids. V lost 5 bases to trimming and J lost 0 bases; unmatched junction nucleotides: 10. Germline V gene lookup returns CDR1 SGHVS and CDR2 FQNEAQ. This chain's CDR3 is CASSPGLAGNIPSYNEQFF. In nucleotides, the CDR3 is TGTGCCAGCAGCCCGGGACTAGCGGGAAATATTCCCTCCTACAATGAGCAGTTCTTC.